The rows below give T cell receptor beta chains drawn from one sample of a study of cytomegalovirus exposure and HLA in healthy donors. The protocol was immunoSEQ multiplex PCR, while the TCRdb copy is restricted to in-frame clones and leaves out a portion. Of 150,000 to 200,000 clones listed, approximately 80% were seen once; the top ten hold more than 4%. The sample taken for sequencing was PBMCs. These receptors came from a man in his forties or fifties in good health and CMV-seronegative. CDR3s include the opening cysteine and the closing phenylalanine or tryptophan. A D gene is named only where the DNA matches it firmly. The size of a clone is reported for some rows only, either as once, few or many, or as a class for expanded clones.

clone_size d_call j_call v_call cdr3_aa cdr3_nt
- - TRBJ1-1 TRBV19 CASSIPTGMNTEAFF TGTGCCAGTAGTATACCTACAGGAATGAACACTGAAGCTTTCTTT
- TRBD1 TRBJ2-1 TRBV5-1 CASSWGTGNNEQFF TGCGCCAGCAGCTGGGGGACAGGGAACAATGAGCAGTTCTTC
- - TRBJ1-2 TRBV28 CASSLYGVRGYTF TGTGCCAGCAGTTTATACGGGGTGAGAGGCTACACCTTC
few - TRBJ1-1 TRBV6-1 CASSAVNTEAFF TGTGCCAGCAGTGCGGTTAACACTGAAGCTTTCTTT
- TRBD1 TRBJ1-2 TRBV6-5 CASTSDRVGGYTF TGTGCCAGCACTTCGGACAGGGTGGGGGGCTACACCTTC
few - TRBJ2-2 TRBV30 CAWTRQNTGELFF TGTGCCTGGACCCGACAGAACACCGGGGAGCTGTTTTTT
- - TRBJ2-2 TRBV28 CASSLYTAGTGELFF TGTGCCAGCAGTTTATATACGGCGGGCACCGGGGAGCTGTTTTTT
few TRBD2 TRBJ2-5 TRBV9 CAREPAGGLQETQYF TGTGCCCGCGAACCCGCGGGGGGACTCCAAGAGACCCAGTACTTC
- - TRBJ1-2 TRBV27 CASSNFYAGYTF TGTGCCAGCAGCAACTTTTATGCTGGCTACACCTTC
- TRBD2 TRBJ2-3 TRBV9 CASSVVKGGGGTDTQYF TGTGCCAGCAGCGTAGTAAAAGGAGGCGGGGGGACAGATACGCAGTATTTT
- TRBD1 TRBJ1-4 TRBV7-8 CASSPTGGNNEKLFF TGTGCCAGCAGCCCCACAGGGGGGAATAATGAAAAACTGTTTTTT
- - TRBJ2-4 TRBV19 CASSVWGETKNIQYF TGTGCCAGTAGTGTCTGGGGAGAAACCAAAAACATTCAGTACTTC
- TRBD1 TRBJ2-1 TRBV5-1 CASSEQGSLNEQFF TGCGCCAGCAGCGAACAGGGGTCTCTTAATGAGCAGTTCTTC
- TRBD1 TRBJ1-2 TRBV20-1 CSARTGDGYTF TGCAGTGCACGGACAGGGGACGGCTACACCTTC
- - TRBJ1-5 TRBV2 CASSERRADQPQHF TGTGCCAGCAGTGAAAGGAGGGCCGATCAGCCCCAGCATTTT
- TRBD2 TRBJ2-3 TRBV7-2 CASSLNPASGVSTDTQYF TGTGCCAGCAGCTTAAACCCGGCTAGCGGGGTTAGCACAGATACGCAGTATTTT
few TRBD2 TRBJ2-3 TRBV5-1 CASSKIAGEITDTQYF TGCGCCAGCAGCAAAATAGCGGGGGAGATCACAGATACGCAGTATTTT
- TRBD1 TRBJ1-2 TRBV5-6 CASSSGQGGYTF TGTGCCAGCAGCTCGGGACAGGGTGGCTACACCTTC
- TRBD2 TRBJ2-1 TRBV7-9 CASSPRGGLYNEQFF TGTGCCAGCAGCCCACGGGGGGGCCTTTACAATGAGCAGTTCTTC
- TRBD1 TRBJ2-7 TRBV29-1 CSARDRASYEQYF TGCAGCGCTAGGGACAGGGCGTCCTACGAGCAGTACTTC
- - TRBJ2-2 TRBV7-2 CASLKRVTGELFF TGTGCCAGCCTCAAGCGGGTGACCGGGGAGCTGTTTTTT
- TRBD2 TRBJ2-5 TRBV5-6 CASSFRPAGEETQYF TGTGCCAGCAGCTTCAGGCCAGCGGGGGAAGAGACCCAGTACTTC
- TRBD1 TRBJ2-3 TRBV5-1 CASSWTGRTDTQYF TGCGCCAGCAGCTGGACAGGGCGCACAGATACGCAGTATTTT
- - TRBJ2-7 TRBV4-1 CASSQESVGYEQYF TGCGCCAGCAGCCAAGAATCGGTGGGCTACGAGCAGTACTTC
- - TRBJ1-1 TRBV6-6 CASRREAEAFF TGTGCCAGCAGGCGCGAAGCTGAAGCTTTCTTT
- - TRBJ2-2 TRBV7-2 CASGGGGGFVGELFF TGTGCCAGCGGGGGCGGGGGCGGTTTCGTCGGGGAGCTGTTTTTT
- - TRBJ1-2 TRBV5-1 CASREEGYGYTF TGCGCCAGCAGGGAGGAAGGTTATGGCTACACCTTC
once TRBD1 TRBJ1-1 TRBV19 CASSGNRGRAAEAFF TGTGCCAGTAGTGGAAACAGGGGGCGTGCGGCTGAAGCTTTCTTT
- - TRBJ2-5 TRBV4-1 CASSRGGPQETQYF TGCGCCAGCAGCCGAGGAGGGCCCCAAGAGACCCAGTACTTC
- TRBD1 TRBJ2-2 TRBV7-8 CASSQGTGQAGELFF TGTGCCAGCAGCCAAGGGACAGGACAGGCCGGGGAGCTGTTTTTT
- TRBD1 TRBJ2-5 TRBV5-1 CASRAGGGETQYF TGCGCCAGCAGAGCAGGGGGCGGGGAGACCCAGTACTTC
- - TRBJ1-4 TRBV14 CASSGRNEKLFF TGTGCCAGCAGCGGGAGAAATGAAAAACTGTTTTTT
- - TRBJ2-3 TRBV6-5 CASSYEGVTDTQYF TGTGCCAGCAGTTATGAGGGGGTCACAGATACGCAGTATTTT
- - TRBJ2-7 TRBV9 CASSVDPGWDEQYF TGTGCCAGCAGCGTAGATCCGGGATGGGACGAGCAGTACTTC
few TRBD1 TRBJ2-5 TRBV19 CASSIDQTGGQTQYF TGTGCCAGTAGTATAGACCAGACAGGGGGTCAGACCCAGTACTTC
- - TRBJ2-3 TRBV7-6 CASSWDTATDTQYF TGTGCCAGCAGCTGGGACACGGCCACAGATACGCAGTATTTT
- - TRBJ1-2 TRBV30 CAWSLAGSNYGYTF TGTGCCTGGAGTCTGGCGGGATCTAACTATGGCTACACCTTC
- TRBD1 TRBJ2-7 TRBV27 CASSLTWTGSFGEQYF TGTGCCAGCAGTCTCACTTGGACAGGTAGTTTTGGCGAGCAGTACTTC
few TRBD2 TRBJ2-5 TRBV5-4 CASSLGGTSGQETQYF TGTGCCAGCAGCTTGGGCGGGACTAGCGGCCAAGAGACCCAGTACTTC
once TRBD1 TRBJ2-7 TRBV5-1 CASSLGTGYEQYF TGCGCCAGCAGCTTGGGGACAGGGTACGAGCAGTACTTC
- TRBD2 TRBJ2-7 TRBV6-1 CASSETGGLYEQYF TGTGCCAGCAGTGAGACGGGGGGGCTTTACGAGCAGTACTTC
once - TRBJ2-7 TRBV5-4 CASSSQDRSSYEQYF TGTGCCAGCAGCTCACAGGACCGTAGCTCCTACGAGCAGTACTTC
few - TRBJ1-1 TRBV2 CASSDPAGLYPEAFF TGTGCCAGCAGTGATCCGGCGGGCTTATACCCTGAAGCTTTCTTT
- - TRBJ2-2 TRBV7-6 CASSLGRATGELFF TGTGCCAGCAGCTTGGGCAGGGCCACCGGGGAGCTGTTTTTT
- - TRBJ1-1 TRBV28 CASRETTEAFF TGTGCCAGCCGGGAGACTACTGAAGCTTTCTTT
- - TRBJ1-4 TRBV19 CASNNRGTGEKLFF TGTGCCAGTAACAACCGCGGGACCGGTGAAAAACTGTTTTTT
- TRBD1 TRBJ1-5 TRBV7-9 CASSLGDSFNQPQHF TGTGCCAGCAGCTTAGGGGACAGTTTCAATCAGCCCCAGCATTTT
- - TRBJ2-1 TRBV11-2 CASSFSTYNEQFF TGTGCCAGCAGCTTCAGTACCTACAATGAGCAGTTCTTC
- TRBD2 TRBJ2-3 TRBV7-6 CASSPRNALAESDTQYF TGTGCCAGCAGCCCACGAAACGCACTAGCGGAGTCAGATACGCAGTATTTT
- - TRBJ1-1 TRBV9 CASSVDAWGGSTEAFF TGTGCCAGCAGCGTAGACGCGTGGGGAGGGAGCACTGAAGCTTTCTTT
- - TRBJ1-2 TRBV21-1 CASSKDRGPNYGYTF TGTGCCAGCAGCAAAGACAGGGGCCCAAACTATGGCTACACCTTC
- TRBD2 TRBJ2-2 TRBV27 CASSPAGGYTRELFF TGTGCCAGCAGTCCAGCGGGGGGTTACACCAGGGAGCTGTTTTTT
once TRBD1 TRBJ2-7 TRBV14 CASSRLSGGSFTYEQHF TGTGCCAGCAGCCGACTCTCAGGGGGCTCCTTTACCTACGAGCAGCACTTC
- - TRBJ1-5 TRBV23-1 CASSQSIESNQPQHF TGCGCCAGCAGTCAATCGATCGAGAGCAATCAGCCCCAGCATTTT
- - TRBJ2-1 TRBV6-1 CASMGKPNYNEQFF TGTGCCAGCATGGGCAAACCAAATTACAATGAGCAGTTCTTC
- - TRBJ2-3 TRBV4-3 CASSQDGGGATDTQYF TGCGCCAGCAGCCAAGATGGAGGGGGGGCCACAGATACGCAGTATTTT
- TRBD1 TRBJ2-2 TRBV18 CASSPTGQGTAGELFF TGTGCCAGCTCACCAACTGGACAGGGAACGGCCGGGGAGCTGTTTTTT
- TRBD2 TRBJ2-2 TRBV7-2 CASSPSGGNTGELFF TGTGCCAGCAGCCCTAGCGGGGGGAACACCGGGGAGCTGTTTTTT
- TRBD2 TRBJ2-1 TRBV19 CASSRTSGGEFNEQFF TGTGCCAGTAGTAGGACTAGCGGGGGGGAGTTCAATGAGCAGTTCTTC
few - TRBJ1-1 TRBV5-6 CASSSRHLTGNTEAFF TGTGCCAGCAGCTCCCGCCACCTCACAGGGAACACTGAAGCTTTCTTT